The present T cell receptor beta chain was sequenced within a study of blood T cell dynamics during melanoma immunotherapy (dated by TCRdb to the early 2020s). Background for the entire study: Patients with metastatic melanoma were treated with first-line pembrolizumab or nivolumab plus ipilimumab as standard of care in the United Kingdom. To find early correlates of response, the study profiled the peripheral T cell receptor repertoires of patients with metastatic melanoma both before and after one cycle of checkpoint inhibitor therapy. The training cohort consisted of consecutive patients, while an additional independent group of patients from the same centre was pooled to form an external validation set. The full study reports these points: Patients who later achieved disease control showed a bifurcated PBMC repertoire reorganization at W3, with increased clonality or increased diversity, unlike progressors. The study could not determine whether the T cell clones driving repertoire changes were melanoma-specific or reflected general immune activation. The relatively small sample size was acknowledged as a potential limitation on generalization of the results.

Based on the germline V gene, the CDR1 and CDR2 sequences are MDHEN and SYDVKM. The CDR3 holds 14 amino acids from the cysteine to the phenylalanine. The entry retains the CDR3 DNA only, 42 bases that are in frame from base 1. V is trimmed back by 4 bases and J by 2 bases, and the junction contains 1 base that no gene match accounts for. On this clone itself: This receptor's antigen is unknown. Base quality data are lacking; no much larger clone is found one base away.

The sample's time point label, decoded: week 3, after first cycle of checkpoint inhibitor. Blood samples were taken before treatment (T0) and at week 3 (W3), following the first cycle of checkpoint blockade. Except for a couple of patients with rapid clinical progression, response was assessed 12 weeks after the first infusion by RECIST 1.1; disease control meant complete response, partial response or stable disease. Any patient who had received prior systemic cancer treatment, was on concomitant immunosuppressant therapy or had synchronous other active malignancies was excluded. TCR beta was sequenced in both bulk PBMC and plasma cell-free DNA in order to track circulating cells as well as T cell turnover. PBMC were isolated from blood with Lymphoprep and SepMate tubes, followed by red cell lysis. QIAamp DNA Blood Mini kits were used to extract DNA from both PBMC and sorted T cell subsets. A fixed 350 ng of DNA was loaded for every bulk PBMC sample. TCR beta CDR3 sequences were amplified from genomic DNA using the immunoSEQ TCRb Assay kit according to manufacturer instructions. The KAPA Library Quantification Kit for Illumina platforms was used to quantify the pooled libraries by qPCR. Pooled libraries were sequenced on an Illumina NextSeq 500, clustered at roughly 0.55-1.1 pM. The original methods were these. Analysis of the TCR data relied on immunoSEQ ANALYZER and the R LymphoSeq package. A rearrangement efficiency score was calculated as productive divided by the sum of productive and non-productive CDR3 sequences. Clonality was measured with the Gini coefficient and diversity with the Renyi index at alpha=1, and both measures were compared pairwise between timepoints within each patient. Clonal relatedness used an edit distance of 3, and repertoire similarity used the Bhattacharyya coefficient, both computed in LymphoSeq. To classify response, a linear discriminant analysis based on week-3 changes in clonality and diversity was built using the R MASS and caret packages. Sourced from immuneACCESS, this table was stored by TCRdb with only in-frame sequences that have V and J called. A share of the clones is absent; for the studies checked, an unresolved V gene accounts for under half, and the remainder has no known explanation. D and trimming were read from the DNA, whereas the V and J calls and clone size are those reported in that table. The sample table holds more than 14,000 clones, of which around 88% were seen once. Around 8% of the sample belongs to the ten largest clones.

Rearrangement joined TRBV28 to TRBJ1-4; 7 junctional bases match TRBD1. The material sequenced was blood, taken from a patient treated with checkpoint blockade. The receptor was isolated from a human donor with melanoma. This receptor has the CDR3 CASSWTGTNEKLFF. The sequenced DNA is TGTGCCAGCAGTTGGACAGGCACTAATGAAAAACTGTTTTTT.